These T cell receptor beta chains were read from a single sample in a study of blood T cell repertoires in COVID-19. The table came from immunoSEQ multiplex PCR; TCRdb's copy has only in-frame clones and leaves some out. The table includes around 310,000 clones, 90% detected once. Sequencing used peripheral blood. The receptors come from a woman aged 40 to 49 with COVID-19, enrolled during active disease. Both conserved end residues are part of each CDR3. The order of the fields is D gene, V gene, J gene, clone size, CDR3 DNA, CDR3 protein. The D gene is left open where the match is weak. Expanded clones are given a class, and other clones once, few, many or no size at all.

NA,TRBV15,TRBJ2-7,NA,TGTGCCACCAGCAGAGGGGGCCCGTCCTACGAGCAGTACTTC,CATSRGGPSYEQYF
TRBD1,TRBV4-1,TRBJ2-2,NA,TGCGCCAGCAGCCAAGAACGGACAGGGGGCTTAACCGGGGAGCTGTTTTTT,CASSQERTGGLTGELFF
TRBD1,TRBV27,TRBJ1-6,NA,TGTGCCAGCAGTTTAGTGGGACAGGATAATTCACCCCTCCACTTT,CASSLVGQDNSPLHF
TRBD2,TRBV27,TRBJ2-1,NA,TGTGCCAGCAGTCTGGGACTAGCGGGGCGGAGGTTTGACGGTGAGCAGTTCTTC,CASSLGLAGRRFDGEQFF
TRBD1,TRBV28,TRBJ2-7,NA,TGTGCCAGCAGCCCTAGGACAGGGGAGGGCTACGAGCAGTACTTC,CASSPRTGEGYEQYF
NA,TRBV6-5,TRBJ1-1,NA,TGTGCCAGCAGTTACGGTGAGGAGAACACTGAAGCTTTCTTT,CASSYGEENTEAFF
NA,TRBV28,TRBJ1-5,NA,TGTGCCAGCAGTTTGACCGACAGACGGTCGATCAATCAGCCCCAGCATTTT,CASSLTDRRSINQPQHF
NA,TRBV12-3/TRBV12-4,TRBJ2-1,NA,TGTGCCAGCAGTCGGGGGAGCAATGAGCAGTTCTTC,CASSRGSNEQFF
NA,TRBV12-3/TRBV12-4,TRBJ1-2,NA,TGTGCCAGCAGTTTAGACAGCTATGGCTACACCTTC,CASSLDSYGYTF
NA,TRBV6-5,TRBJ1-3,NA,TGTGCCAGCCGAGGCCCAGGGACTGGAAACACCATATATTTT,CASRGPGTGNTIYF
TRBD1,TRBV18,TRBJ1-3,NA,TGTGCCAGCTCACTCGCCGGGACAGGGACTGGAAACACCATATATTTT,CASSLAGTGTGNTIYF
TRBD1,TRBV27,TRBJ2-3,NA,TGTGCCAGCAGGCGGACAGGGGTCACAGATACGCAGTATTTT,CASRRTGVTDTQYF
TRBD2,TRBV9,TRBJ2-7,NA,TGTGCCAGCAGCGTACTTTCTAGCGGGAACGAGCAGTACTTC,CASSVLSSGNEQYF
NA,TRBV7-2,TRBJ1-1,NA,TGTGCCAGCAGCCGCACAGGGATCAGGAACACTGAAGCTTTCTTT,CASSRTGIRNTEAFF
TRBD1,TRBV4-2,TRBJ1-1,NA,TGTGCCAGCAGCCAAGACGACAGGGCGGGCACTGAAGCTTTCTTT,CASSQDDRAGTEAFF
NA,TRBV4-2,TRBJ1-4,NA,TGTGCCAGCAGCCAAGATCCCTCGCTACTGCACGGGGAGGCAACTAATGAAAAACTGTTTTTT,CASSQDPSLLHGEATNEKLFF
TRBD1,TRBV15,TRBJ2-3,NA,TGTGCCACTGCCCCCAGGCAGGGGGCCGCAGATACGCAGTATTTT,CATAPRQGAADTQYF
NA,TRBV12-3/TRBV12-4,TRBJ1-6,NA,TGTGCCAGCAGTTTAGTAGATTCACCCCTCCACTTT,CASSLVDSPLHF
NA,TRBV3-1/TRBV3-2,TRBJ1-4,NA,TGTGCCAGCAGTCGCTGGCATGCAACTAATGAAAAACTGTTTTTT,CASSRWHATNEKLFF
TRBD1,TRBV4-3,TRBJ2-2,NA,TGCGCCAGCAGCCAAGGGGTCGCCGGGACAGGGGGCACCGGGGAGCTGTTTTTT,CASSQGVAGTGGTGELFF
NA,TRBV7-2,TRBJ1-1,NA,TGTGCCAGCAGCTTAACGGGGATGAACACTGAAGCTTTCTTT,CASSLTGMNTEAFF
TRBD1,TRBV19,TRBJ1-2,few,TGTGCCAGTAACCAGGGACAGGGTCGATTCGGCTACACCTTC,CASNQGQGRFGYTF
NA,TRBV5-1,TRBJ1-5,NA,TGCGCCAGCAGCTTGGAGGGTGGGGGGCAGCCCCAGCATTTT,CASSLEGGGQPQHF
TRBD1,TRBV4-3,TRBJ2-4,NA,TGCGCCAGCAGCCCTCACGGACAGGGAGATATAGCCAAAAACATTCAGTACTTC,CASSPHGQGDIAKNIQYF
NA,TRBV7-9,TRBJ2-4,NA,TGTGCCAGCAGCTTCGCGACAGATACCAAAAACATTCAGTACTTC,CASSFATDTKNIQYF
NA,TRBV3-1/TRBV3-2,TRBJ2-4,NA,TGTGCCAGCAGCCCTCAGAAAATAGCCAAAAACATTCAGTACTTC,CASSPQKIAKNIQYF
TRBD1,TRBV19,TRBJ1-2,NA,TGTGCCAGTAGCCGGGACAGGGTCCGCGGCTACACCTTC,CASSRDRVRGYTF